Detailed here is one T cell receptor beta chain. V gave up 5 bases and J gave up 3 bases; unmatched junction bases: 4. Germline V lookup: CDR1 SGHKS, CDR2 YYEKEE (reference sequence). The CDR3 totals 14 residues. The data originate from a study of blood T cell repertoires in COVID-19. In the study overall: T cells, B-cell-depleted T cells, or PBMCs provided the cDNA or gDNA that served as material.

Here immunoSEQ multiplex PCR was the method, and the copy in TCRdb shows in-frame clones only, minus some. The sample records about 45,000 clones, approximately 86% being singletons. This rearrangement joins TRBV5-5 to TRBJ2-7; 11 positions match TRBD1. The TCR sequence derives from an elderly woman with acute or convalescent COVID-19. Sequenced material: peripheral blood. The CDR3 sequence is CASSGGTGGYEQYF. CDR3 bases: TGTGCCAGCAGTGGGGGGACAGGGGGCTACGAGCAGTACTTC. Using reference TRBV5-5 and TRBJ2-7 for the parts outside the CDR3, the full variable domain is DAGVTQSPTHLIKTRGQQVTLRCSPISGHKSVSWYQQVLGQGPQFIFQYYEKEERGRGNFPDRFSARQFPNYSSELNVNALLLGDSALYLCASSGGTGGYEQYFGPGTRLTVT.